This T cell receptor (beta chain) was identified in a study of blood T cell repertoires in COVID-19. Study as a whole: Samples taken during acute and convalescent COVID-19 were collected in the United States, Italy and Spain.

CDR3 length: 15 residues. V was clipped by 2 bases and J by 4 bases, with 12 bases between them. Germline values: CDR1 SGHDN, CDR2 FVKESK. Profiled with immunoSEQ multiplex PCR; TCRdb holds only in-frame clones, not every one. The sample includes approximately 300,000 clones, 80% to 90% seen only once; the top ten take 4.3%. In assigning cohorts, the study relied on participant-reported clinical history. The specimen sequenced was PBMCs or T cells enriched from blood (not recorded which). The V gene is TRBV14, the J gene TRBJ2-1; possible D gene TRBD1, 7 bases. This clonotype was sampled from a young woman who had recovered from COVID-19. CDR3 amino acids: CASSQQGGGYNEQFF. The CDR3 DNA sequence: TGTGCCAGCAGCCAACAGGGGGGAGGTTACAATGAGCAGTTCTTC.